The 9 T cell receptor beta chains reported below all come from one sample, sequenced in a study of T cells after yellow fever vaccination. TCRdb re-called the 5' RACE reads with MiXCR, one entry per CDR3 protein. There are 500,000 to 650,000 distinct CDR3 sequences in the sample; roughly an eighth occur only once, and under 15% lies in the top ten. The material was PBMCs, obtained on the day of the yellow fever booster vaccination. The receptors were sampled from a man in his thirties or forties who received the YFV17D yellow fever vaccine.

The chain combines TRBV5-1 with TRBJ1-3, with D perhaps matching TRBD1 (5 bases). Trimming took 3 bases from V and 0 from J, leaving 10 bases between them. Germline assignment: CDR1 SGHRS and CDR2 YFSETQ. The CDR3 is 15 residues long. This chain's CDR3 is CASSWDRNSGNTIYF. CDR3 sequence (DNA): TGCGCCAGCAGCTGGGACCGAAACTCTGGAAACACCATATATTTT.

This clonotype was seen a handful of times. V usage is TRBV24-1 and J usage is TRBJ2-1; D may be TRBD1 or TRBD2 (5 bases each). The germline V gene has CDR1 KGHDR and CDR2 SFDVKD. Trimming removed 9 bases from V and 6 bases from J, with 32 bases in between. The CDR3 runs 19 residues. The CDR3 nucleotides are TGTGCCACCCCTCACCCCTCTAGACGAGGGACGGGACCGGGCAATGAGCAGTTCTTC. As protein: CATPHPSRRGTGPGNEQFF.

This clonotype was recorded a few times. This rearrangement joins TRBV4-3 to TRBJ2-1, with D perhaps matching TRBD2 (6 bases). The germline V gene has CDR1 LGHNA and CDR2 YSLEER. V was trimmed by 1 base and J by 3 bases, leaving 7 bases between them. The CDR3 extends over 14 amino acids. DNA for the CDR3: TGCGCCAGCAGCCAAGGGGACTTCTACAATGAGCAGTTCTTC. This translates into CASSQGDFYNEQFF.

V usage is TRBV30 and J usage is TRBJ2-1, with D tentatively TRBD1 (5 bases). Trimming took 5 bases from V and 0 from J, leaving 11 bases between them. Germline CDR1 and CDR2: GTSNPN and SVGIG (reference sequence). The CDR3 is 14 amino acids. The CDR3 sequence is CAWGADSSYNEQFF. In nucleotides, the CDR3 is TGTGCCTGGGGAGCAGACAGCTCCTACAATGAGCAGTTCTTC.

The CDR3 loop reads CASRCDYSYEQYF. CDR3 nucleotide sequence: TGTGCCAGCAGGTGTGACTACTCCTACGAGCAGTACTTC. The chain is built from TRBV13 and TRBJ2-7, with a tentative D call TRBD2 (5 bases). CDR1 and CDR2 (germline): PRHDT, FYEKMQ (reference sequence). The V and J ends lost 6 bases and 0 bases respectively, with 9 bases between them. This CDR3 is 13 amino acids long.

This clonotype appeared a few times. The rearrangement uses TRBV12-3 or TRBV12-4 and TRBJ2-3, with 8 bases fitting TRBD2. J gave up 2 bases and V 4 bases, and 5 bases lay outside the gene matches. The CDR3 spans 15 residues. CDR3: CASSSEREYTDTQYF. CDR3 nucleotide sequence: TGTGCCAGCAGTTCGGAGCGGGAGTACACAGATACGCAGTATTTT.

This clonotype was observed a handful of times. This chain links TRBV5-8 with TRBJ2-7, with 10 bases fitting TRBD2. The CDR3 runs 16 residues. Germline V gene lookup returns CDR1 SGHTS and CDR2 YDEGEE. V dropped 4 bases and J dropped 3; count of bases not matched to a gene: 10. CDR3: CASSLGLAGADYEQYF. In DNA form, the CDR3 reads TGTGCCAGCAGCCTTGGGCTAGCGGGAGCCGACTACGAGCAGTACTTC.

This clonotype has a handful of counts. V and J are TRBV12-3 or TRBV12-4 and TRBJ1-6; D is undetermined. The CDR3 has 14 residues. V was cut by 1 base and J by 8 bases, with 9 bases left in between. This chain's CDR3 is CASSLGGFDSPLHF. CDR3 DNA sequence: TGTGCCAGCAGTTTAGGGGGTTTTGATTCACCCCTCCACTTT.

This clonotype appeared a few times. CDR3: CASSGSQGTGELFF. CDR3 coding DNA: TGTGCCAGCAGCGGATCCCAGGGCACCGGGGAGCTGTTTTTT. The V gene is TRBV7-6, the J gene TRBJ2-2; perhaps TRBD1 as D (5 bases). The CDR3 is made up of 14 amino acids. Germline V gene data show CDR1 as SGHVS and CDR2 as FNYEAQ. The V and J ends lost 5 bases and 4 bases respectively, with 11 bases between them.